The 29 T cell receptor beta chains below were found in one sample sequenced in a study of beta chain features in type 1 diabetes. Expressed TCRB transcripts were sequenced because the entire RNA isolate underwent reverse transcription. TCRdb's table, derived via immunoSEQ multiplex PCR, lists solely in-frame clones and lacks some. The table lists some 220,000 clones, 11% of them singletons. What was sequenced was central memory CD4+ T cells from blood. Source of these receptors: a man aged 18 to 35 in good health.

This clone was counted only a few times. The rearrangement uses TRBV6-5 and TRBJ2-5, with D unresolved. CDR1 is MNHEY, CDR2 SVGAGI, per germline. V lost 4 bases to trimming and J lost 2 bases, with 14 bases between them. The CDR3 sequence is 15 residues long. The CDR3 region is CASSLDLTVQETQYF. CDR3 DNA: TGTGCCAGCAGTTTAGACTTGACTGTTCAAGAGACCCAGTACTTC.

This clone was counted only a few times. In DNA form, the CDR3 reads TGCAGCGTTGCCCAAAGACAGGGGGATACGCAGTATTTT. Its protein is CSVAQRQGDTQYF. V is TRBV29-1 and J is TRBJ2-3; TRBD1 aligns across 8 bases. The ends lost 4 bases at V and 6 bases at J; junction bases unmatched: 6. The CDR3 sequence is 13 residues long. CDR1 and CDR2 (germline): SQVTM, ANQGSEA.

This clone was seen only a few times. The V call is TRBV7-3, the J call TRBJ2-3; 7 bases line up with TRBD2. Germline lookup yields CDR1 SGHTA and CDR2 FQGTGA. This CDR3 has 17 residues. The V gene end was trimmed by 5 bases and the J gene end by 3 bases; junction bases not matched to a gene: 14. The CDR3 coding sequence is TGTGCCAGCAGCCCAAATGTCCCCAGCGGGAAAACAGATACGCAGTATTTT. Translated: CASSPNVPSGKTDTQYF.

This chain uses TRBV7-9 with TRBJ2-7; 13 nucleotides match TRBD2. The CDR3 is 13 residues long. Trimming cost V 6 bases and J 6 bases; bases outside gene matches: 2. The germline V gene encodes CDR1 SEHNR and CDR2 FQNEAQ (reference sequence). The CDR3 here is CASRRTSGSEQYF. In nucleotides, the CDR3 is TGTGCCAGCAGACGGACTAGCGGGAGCGAGCAGTACTTC.

Many counts were recorded for this clone. The chain joins TRBV7-9 to TRBJ2-3, with D maybe TRBD1 (5 bases). V lost 5 bases, J lost 0 bases, and 15 bases lay in between. Germline loops: CDR1 SEHNR, CDR2 FQNEAQ (reference sequence). This CDR3 contains 16 residues. The DNA for the CDR3 is TGTGCCAGCAGCGGGGCTGCTCTCGCTAGCACAGATACGCAGTATTTT. As protein: CASSGAALASTDTQYF.

This clone was seen many times. DNA of the CDR3: TGTGCCAGCTCACCAGACAGGGAGGCCACTTTCTTT. Protein: CASSPDREATFF. The chain links TRBV18 to TRBJ1-1; TRBD1 agrees at 7 bases. The CDR3 consists of 12 residues. The ends lost 2 bases at V and 12 bases at J; junction bases unmatched: 6. Germline V gene lookup returns CDR1 KGHSH and CDR2 LQKENI.

The V call is TRBV7-8, the J call TRBJ2-6; 12 bases align to TRBD2. The trim removed 7 bases at V and 0 bases at J, leaving 1 base unmatched. There are 16 residues in the CDR3. Germline loops: CDR1 SGHVS, CDR2 FQNEAQ. CDR3 sequence reads: CASTTSGSSGANVLTF. In DNA, the CDR3 is TGTGCCAGCACGACTAGCGGGAGCTCTGGGGCCAACGTCCTGACTTTC.

This chain uses TRBV10-3 with TRBJ2-3; tentatively, D is TRBD2 (7 bases). This CDR3 contains 15 residues. Trimming removed 3 bases from V and 2 bases from J, with 12 bases in between. CDR1 is ENHRY and CDR2 is SYGVKD in the germline V gene. For the CDR3, the DNA is TGTGCCATCAGTGATTCGGGGGGCCTCACAGATACGCAGTATTTT. It encodes CAISDSGGLTDTQYF.

This clone was found a few times. This clone may be a read error of a much larger clone one base away. CDR3 sequence reads: CASSPSATDTQYF. The CDR3 DNA reads as TGTGCCAGTAGCCCTAGCGCTACAGATACGCAGTATTTT. The chain recombines TRBV19 with TRBJ2-3; D might be TRBD2 (6 bases). This CDR3 spans 13 amino acids. Trimming took off 6 bases at V and 3 bases at J, with 10 bases between the two ends. CDR1 is LNHDA, CDR2 SQIVND, per germline (reference sequence).

The chain couples TRBV5-4 to TRBJ2-3; 8 nucleotides line up with TRBD2. Germline CDR1 and CDR2: SGHNT and YYREEE (reference sequence). The CDR3 is 15 amino acids. J lost 3 bases, V lost 2 bases, and 5 bases had no gene match. The CDR3 is CASSFPGGLTDTQYF. CDR3 sequence (DNA): TGTGCCAGCAGCTTCCCGGGAGGGCTTACAGATACGCAGTATTTT.

This clone appeared many times. The CDR3 sequence: CARASGNTIYF. DNA of the CDR3: TGTGCCCGCGCCTCTGGAAACACCATATATTTT. The chain combines TRBV30 with TRBJ1-3; D not certain. The V gene lost 8 bases and the J gene lost 0 bases, with 5 bases spanning the gap. CDR1 is GTSNPN and CDR2 is SVGIG in the germline V gene (reference sequence). This CDR3 has 11 residues. The variable domain in full, completed from reference TRBV30 and TRBJ1-3, reads SQTIHQWPATLVQPVGSPLSLECTVEGTSNPNLYWYRQAAGRGLQLLFYSVGIGQISSEVPQNLSASRPQDRQFILSSKKLLLSDSGFYLCARASGNTIYFGEGSWLTVV.

The table lists this clone with a few counts. The V and J genes are TRBV7-6 and TRBJ2-7; TRBD1 agrees at 8 bases. Germline V gives CDR1 SGHVS, CDR2 FNYEAQ. The CDR3 totals 15 residues. Trimming removed 1 base from V and 3 bases from J; junction bases left unmatched: 5. The CDR3 DNA reads TGTGCCAGCAGCTTAGTGGGACAGGCAAGCTACGAGCAGTACTTC. Its protein product is CASSLVGQASYEQYF. The full variable domain, completed using reference TRBV7-6 and TRBJ2-7, is GAGVSQSPRYKVTKRGQDVALRCDPISGHVSLYWYRQALGQGPEFLTYFNYEAQQDKSGLPNDRFSAERPEGSISTLTIQRTEQRDSAMYRCASSLVGQASYEQYFGPGTRLTVT.

There are a few counts of this clone. This chain links TRBV29-1 with TRBJ2-7; the D is unclear. Trimming stripped 4 bases from V and 2 bases from J, with 9 bases between. Germline V gene lookup returns CDR1 SQVTM and CDR2 ANQGSEA. CDR3 length: 12 amino acids. The CDR3: CSVGLPTYEQYF. CDR3 nucleotides: TGCAGCGTTGGGCTCCCCACCTACGAGCAGTACTTC.

This clone showed up just a few times. The rearrangement uses TRBV21-1 and TRBJ2-3. TRBV21-1 is a listed pseudogene. CDR3 length: 16 residues. CDR3 nucleotide sequence: TGTGCCAGCAGCAAAGTAAAGCCGGCTAGCACAGATACGCAGTATTTT. Its translation is CASSKVKPASTDTQYF.

The chain is built from TRBV30 and TRBJ1-5; TRBD1 is a possible D gene (5 bases). V was trimmed by 2 bases and J by 2 bases, leaving 13 bases between them. The CDR3 spans 15 residues. Looked up from germline, CDR1 is GTSNPN and CDR2 is SVGIG (reference sequence). CDR3 in DNA: TGTGCCTGGAGTATAGGGACCCTCGGCAATCAGCCCCAGCATTTT. Amino acid sequence: CAWSIGTLGNQPQHF. Based on the CDR3 plus reference TRBV30 and TRBJ1-5, the full variable domain is SQTIHQWPATLVQPVGSPLSLECTVEGTSNPNLYWYRQAAGRGLQLLFYSVGIGQISSEVPQNLSASRPQDRQFILSSKKLLLSDSGFYLCAWSIGTLGNQPQHFGDGTRLSIL.

The chain has TRBV18 and TRBJ1-1; tentatively, D is TRBD1 (5 bases). The CDR3 covers 14 residues. CDR1 is KGHSH, CDR2 LQKENI, per germline. V gave up 5 bases and J gave up 8 bases, with 18 bases separating them. The CDR3 reads CASSAQSRDSEAFF. The CDR3 DNA reads TGTGCCAGCTCAGCACAAAGCCGGGACTCGGAAGCTTTCTTT.

In its sample, this clone was seen a few times. The CDR3 DNA is TGTGCCAGCAGTCTGGCCCGGGACGTAGCCAAAAACATTCAGTACTTC. Translation: CASSLARDVAKNIQYF. The chain uses TRBV27 and TRBJ2-4; tentatively, D is TRBD1 or TRBD2 (5 bases each). The CDR3 is 16 amino acids. V lost 5 bases and J 0 bases, leaving 14 bases between the germline ends. CDR1 and CDR2 from the germline V gene are MNHEY and SMNVEV (reference sequence).

This clone was found a few times. V usage is TRBV2 and J usage is TRBJ2-7, with D perhaps assigned TRBD1 or TRBD2 (5 bases each). Trimming removed 2 bases from V and 6 bases from J, with 14 bases in between. The CDR3 covers 14 residues. Germline V gives CDR1 SNHLY, CDR2 FYNNEI. CDR3 in DNA: TGTGCCAGCAGTGAACGGTCGTCAGGGACCGAGCAGTACTTC. Its protein is CASSERSSGTEQYF.

This clone was found a few times. This chain links TRBV11-2 with TRBJ2-3; 9 nucleotides line up with TRBD1. V gave up 7 bases and J gave up 4 bases; unmatched junction bases: 12. This CDR3 contains 16 residues. The germline gives CDR1 SGHAT, CDR2 FQNNGV. This CDR3 is CASTPLRTGVADTQYF. In nucleotides, the CDR3 is TGTGCCAGCACCCCGCTAAGGACAGGGGTTGCAGATACGCAGTATTTT.

The chain joins TRBV30 to TRBJ2-7; D unresolved. CDR3 length: 11 residues. V was shortened by 5 bases and J by 3 bases, with 8 bases between the two germline ends. Germline CDR1 GTSNPN, CDR2 SVGIG (reference sequence). The DNA of the CDR3 is TGTGCCTGGGACACCGTCTACGAGCAGTACTTC. Its translation is CAWDTVYEQYF.

This rearrangement joins TRBV7-2 to TRBJ2-3, with 12 positions matching TRBD1. The CDR3 length is 16 residues. From germline, CDR1 is SGHTA and CDR2 FQGNSA. With V trimmed by 4 bases and J by 4 bases, 6 bases remained unmatched. This CDR3 is CASSWTGTGGADTQYF. CDR3 bases: TGTGCCAGCAGCTGGACCGGGACAGGGGGCGCAGATACGCAGTATTTT.

This clone was observed a handful of times. The chain uses TRBV9 and TRBJ2-4; the D gene is possibly TRBD1 (5 bases). The CDR3 sequence is 14 residues long. V lost 0 bases, J lost 6 bases, and 10 bases lay in between. Germline-derived CDR1 and CDR2 are SGDLS and YYNGEE. The CDR3 spells CASSVDVRANIQYF. For the CDR3, the DNA is TGTGCCAGCAGCGTAGATGTCAGGGCAAACATTCAGTACTTC.

The V and J genes are TRBV11-2 and TRBJ2-1; D could derive from TRBD1 or TRBD2 (5 bases each). Germline CDR1 SGHAT, CDR2 FQNNGV. With 3 bases removed from V and 0 bases from J, the gap between germline ends came to 12 bases. The CDR3 loop spans 16 amino acids. The CDR3 DNA reads as TGTGCCAGCAGCTTGCTCAGGGACGGCTCCTACAATGAGCAGTTCTTC. Its protein product is CASSLLRDGSYNEQFF.

This clone was counted only a few times. The chain is built from TRBV6-5 and TRBJ2-3, with D perhaps matching TRBD2 (6 bases). Trimming shortened V by 0 bases and J by 2 bases, and 12 bases separated the two germline ends. Germline values: CDR1 MNHEY, CDR2 SVGAGI. This CDR3 has 16 residues. The CDR3 protein is CASSYSLSGITDTQYF. In DNA, the CDR3 is TGTGCCAGCAGTTACTCACTTAGCGGAATCACAGATACGCAGTATTTT.

This clone has only a few counts. CDR3 DNA sequence: TGTGCCTGGAGGGAGAGGGCTAATGAAAAACTGTTTTTT. This gives the protein CAWRERANEKLFF. This chain links TRBV30 with TRBJ1-4; no clear D. The CDR3 sequence is 13 residues long. The V end lost 3 bases, the J end lost 3 bases, and 8 bases lay between the germline ends. Germline V gene lookup returns CDR1 GTSNPN and CDR2 SVGIG (reference sequence).

This clone was found a few times. The chain has TRBV19 and TRBJ2-3; D not resolved. The CDR3 covers 14 residues. V was cut by 4 bases and J by 4 bases, with 12 bases left in between. Germline CDR1 and CDR2: LNHDA and SQIVND (reference sequence). The CDR3 region has the DNA TGTGCCAGTAGTAGGCAGACTCGCGCAGATACGCAGTATTTT. Translating gives CASSRQTRADTQYF. Filled out from reference TRBV19 and TRBJ2-3, the complete variable domain reads DGGITQSPKYLFRKEGQNVTLSCEQNLNHDAMYWYRQDPGQGLRLIYYSQIVNDFQKGDIAEGYSVSREKKESFPLTVTSAQKNPTAFYLCASSRQTRADTQYFGPGTRLTVL.

The chain joins TRBV7-6 to TRBJ1-2; possible D gene TRBD1, 6 bases. CDR3 length equals 14 residues. V lost 1 base and J lost 4, with 10 bases in between. CDR1 SGHVS and CDR2 FNYEAQ come from the germline V gene. The CDR3 loop is CASSLDQGSYGYTF. The DNA of the CDR3 is TGTGCCAGCAGCTTAGACCAGGGGAGCTATGGCTACACCTTC.

This clone has a count of ten or more. The chain combines TRBV11-2 with TRBJ2-5, with D tentatively TRBD1 or TRBD2 (6 bases each). The V and J ends lost 6 bases and 6 bases respectively, with 20 bases between them. In germline, CDR1 is SGHAT, CDR2 FQNNGV. CDR3 length: 15 residues. This chain's CDR3 is CASRKPGAPPQTQYF. The DNA of the CDR3 is TGTGCCAGCAGAAAACCGGGGGCCCCCCCGCAGACCCAGTACTTC.

The chain combines TRBV30 with TRBJ1-2, with D perhaps matching TRBD1 (6 bases). This CDR3 region has 17 residues. Germline CDR1 GTSNPN, CDR2 SVGIG (reference sequence). With 0 bases removed from V and 0 bases from J, the gap between germline ends came to 17 bases. CDR3 sequence (DNA): TGTGCCTGGAGTGTTATGGACAGCCCCATTACTAACTATGGCTACACCTTC. It translates to CAWSVMDSPITNYGYTF. Drawing the rest from reference TRBV30 and TRBJ1-2, the complete variable domain is SQTIHQWPATLVQPVGSPLSLECTVEGTSNPNLYWYRQAAGRGLQLLFYSVGIGQISSEVPQNLSASRPQDRQFILSSKKLLLSDSGFYLCAWSVMDSPITNYGYTFGSGTRLTVV.